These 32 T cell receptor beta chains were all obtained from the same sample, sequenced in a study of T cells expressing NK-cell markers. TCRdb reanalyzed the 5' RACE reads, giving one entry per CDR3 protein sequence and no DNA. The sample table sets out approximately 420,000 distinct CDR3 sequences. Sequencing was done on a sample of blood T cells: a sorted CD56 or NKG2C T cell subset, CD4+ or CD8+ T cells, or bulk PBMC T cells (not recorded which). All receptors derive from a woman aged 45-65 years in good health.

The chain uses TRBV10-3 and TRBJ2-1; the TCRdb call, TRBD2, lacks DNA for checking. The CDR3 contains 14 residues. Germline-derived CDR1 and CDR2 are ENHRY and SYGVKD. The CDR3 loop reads CAISWTSGLGEQFF.

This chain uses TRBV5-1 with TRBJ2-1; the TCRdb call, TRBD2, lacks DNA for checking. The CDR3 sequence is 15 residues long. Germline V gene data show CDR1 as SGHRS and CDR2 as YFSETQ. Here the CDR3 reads CASRRRLAENNEQFF.

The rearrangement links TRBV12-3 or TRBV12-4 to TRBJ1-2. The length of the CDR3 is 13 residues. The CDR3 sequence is CASSRGGGYGYTF.

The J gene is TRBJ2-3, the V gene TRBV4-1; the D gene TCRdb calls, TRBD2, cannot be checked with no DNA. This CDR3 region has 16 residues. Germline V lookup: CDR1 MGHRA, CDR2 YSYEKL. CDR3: CASSQDLAGGSDTQYF.

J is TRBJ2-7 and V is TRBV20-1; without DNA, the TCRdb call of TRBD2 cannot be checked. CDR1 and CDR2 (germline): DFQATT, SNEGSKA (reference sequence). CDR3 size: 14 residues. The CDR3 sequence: CSAPVGGRTYEQYF.

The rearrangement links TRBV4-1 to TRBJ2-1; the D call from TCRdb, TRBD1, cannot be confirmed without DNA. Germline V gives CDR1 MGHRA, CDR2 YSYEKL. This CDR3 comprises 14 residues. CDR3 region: CASSQGPTGTEQFF.

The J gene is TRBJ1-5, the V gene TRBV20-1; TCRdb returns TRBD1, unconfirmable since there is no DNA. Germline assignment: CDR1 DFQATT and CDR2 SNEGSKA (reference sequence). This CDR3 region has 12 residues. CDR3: CSATEAGQPQHF.

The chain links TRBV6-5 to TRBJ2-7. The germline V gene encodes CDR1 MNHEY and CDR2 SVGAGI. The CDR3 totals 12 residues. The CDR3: CASSGVDYEQYF.

CDR3 amino acids: CASSRDRGLSDTQYF. The chain uses TRBV7-3 and TRBJ2-3; the D call from TCRdb, TRBD1, cannot be confirmed without DNA. The CDR3 has 15 amino acids. Germline V gives CDR1 SGHTA, CDR2 FQGTGA.

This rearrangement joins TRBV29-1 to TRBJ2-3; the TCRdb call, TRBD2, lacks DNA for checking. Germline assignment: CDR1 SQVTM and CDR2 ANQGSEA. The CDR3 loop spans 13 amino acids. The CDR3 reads CSVTGRVSDTQYF.

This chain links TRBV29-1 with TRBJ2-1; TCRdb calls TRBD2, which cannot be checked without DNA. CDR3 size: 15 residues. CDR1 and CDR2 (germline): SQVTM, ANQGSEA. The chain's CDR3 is CSVYGGVSSYNEQFF.

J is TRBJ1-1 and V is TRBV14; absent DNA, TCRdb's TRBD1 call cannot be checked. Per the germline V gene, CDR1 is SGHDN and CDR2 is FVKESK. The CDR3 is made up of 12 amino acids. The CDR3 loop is CASRHRVGQAFF.

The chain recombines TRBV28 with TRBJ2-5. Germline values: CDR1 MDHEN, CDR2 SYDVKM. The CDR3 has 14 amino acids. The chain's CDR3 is CASSLWTVQETQYF.

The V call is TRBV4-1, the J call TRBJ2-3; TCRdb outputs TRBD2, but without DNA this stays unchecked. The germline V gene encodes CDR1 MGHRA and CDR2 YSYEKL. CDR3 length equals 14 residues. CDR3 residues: CASKDGRVPDTQYF.

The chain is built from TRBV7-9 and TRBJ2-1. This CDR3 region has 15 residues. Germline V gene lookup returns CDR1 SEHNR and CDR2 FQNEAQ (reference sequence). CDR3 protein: CASSREGGAYNEQFF.

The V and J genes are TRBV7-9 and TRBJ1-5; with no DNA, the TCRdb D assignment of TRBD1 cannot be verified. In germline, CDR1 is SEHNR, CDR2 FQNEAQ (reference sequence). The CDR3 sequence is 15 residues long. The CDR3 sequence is CASSLSDRVDQPQHF.

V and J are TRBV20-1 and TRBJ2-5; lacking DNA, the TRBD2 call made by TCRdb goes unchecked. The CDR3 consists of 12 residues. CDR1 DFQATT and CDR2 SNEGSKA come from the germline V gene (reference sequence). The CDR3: CSAGEGRETQYF.

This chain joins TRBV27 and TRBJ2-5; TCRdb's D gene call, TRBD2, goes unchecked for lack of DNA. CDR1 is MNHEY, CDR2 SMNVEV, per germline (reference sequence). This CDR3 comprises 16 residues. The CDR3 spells CASSFSGRAGKETQYF.

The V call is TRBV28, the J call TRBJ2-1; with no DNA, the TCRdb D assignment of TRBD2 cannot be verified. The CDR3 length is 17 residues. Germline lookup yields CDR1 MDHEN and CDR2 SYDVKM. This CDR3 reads CASSLSHGAGVFNEQFF.

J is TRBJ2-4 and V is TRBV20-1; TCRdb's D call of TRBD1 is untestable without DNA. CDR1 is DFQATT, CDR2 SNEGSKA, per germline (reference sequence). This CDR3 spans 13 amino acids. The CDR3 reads CSAILRGLNIQYF.

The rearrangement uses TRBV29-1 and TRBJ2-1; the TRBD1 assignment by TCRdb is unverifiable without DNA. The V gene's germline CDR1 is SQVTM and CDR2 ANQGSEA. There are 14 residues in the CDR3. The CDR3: CSVISGESYNEQFF.

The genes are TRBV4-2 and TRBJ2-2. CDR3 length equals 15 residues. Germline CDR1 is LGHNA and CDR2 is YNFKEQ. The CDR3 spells CASSQDRGGQGELFF.

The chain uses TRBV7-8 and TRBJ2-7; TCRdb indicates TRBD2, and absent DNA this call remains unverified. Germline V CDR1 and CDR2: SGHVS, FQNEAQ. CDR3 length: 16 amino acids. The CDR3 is CASSLMVPGLTYEQYF. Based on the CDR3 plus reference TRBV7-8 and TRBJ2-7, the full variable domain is GAGVSQSPRYKVAKRGQDVALRCDPISGHVSLFWYQQALGQGPEFLTYFQNEAQLDKSGLPSDRFFAERPEGSVSTLKIQRTQQEDSAVYLCASSLMVPGLTYEQYFGPGTRLTVT.

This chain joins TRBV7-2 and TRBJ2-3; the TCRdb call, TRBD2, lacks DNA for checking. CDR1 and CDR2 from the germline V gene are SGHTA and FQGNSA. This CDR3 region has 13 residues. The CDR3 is CASSPGGSDTQYF.

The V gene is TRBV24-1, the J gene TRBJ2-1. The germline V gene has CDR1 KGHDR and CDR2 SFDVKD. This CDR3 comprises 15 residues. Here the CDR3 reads CATSDPQGPYNEQFF.

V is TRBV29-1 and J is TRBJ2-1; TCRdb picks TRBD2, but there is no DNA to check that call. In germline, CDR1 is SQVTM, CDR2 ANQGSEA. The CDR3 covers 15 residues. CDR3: CSGRPGTGGPNEQFF.

CDR3: CASSFDSGNTIYF. V usage is TRBV6-5 and J usage is TRBJ1-3. The CDR3 is 13 amino acids. Per germline, CDR1 MNHEY and CDR2 SVGAGI.

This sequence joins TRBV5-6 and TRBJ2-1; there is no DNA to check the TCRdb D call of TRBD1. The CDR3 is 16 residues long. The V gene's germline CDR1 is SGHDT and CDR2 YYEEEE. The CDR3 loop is CASSSWGGIIYNEQFF. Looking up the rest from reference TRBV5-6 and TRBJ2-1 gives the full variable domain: DAGVTQSPTHLIKTRGQQVTLRCSPKSGHDTVSWYQQALGQGPQFIFQYYEEEERQRGNFPDRFSGHQFPNYSSELNVNALLLGDSALYLCASSSWGGIIYNEQFFGPGTRLTVL.

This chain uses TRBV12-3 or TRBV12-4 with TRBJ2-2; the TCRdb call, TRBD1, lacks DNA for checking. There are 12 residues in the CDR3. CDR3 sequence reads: CASDQGAGELFF.

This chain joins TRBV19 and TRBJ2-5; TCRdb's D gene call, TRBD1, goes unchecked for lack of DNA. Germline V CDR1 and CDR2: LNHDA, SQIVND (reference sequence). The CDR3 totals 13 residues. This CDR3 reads CASSIVHQETQYF.

The CDR3 loop is CATSRALIKGTQYF. V is TRBV15 and J is TRBJ2-3; TCRdb lists TRBD1, though no DNA is available to test this call. Per the germline V gene, CDR1 is LNHNV and CDR2 is YYDKDF (reference sequence). The CDR3 loop spans 14 amino acids.

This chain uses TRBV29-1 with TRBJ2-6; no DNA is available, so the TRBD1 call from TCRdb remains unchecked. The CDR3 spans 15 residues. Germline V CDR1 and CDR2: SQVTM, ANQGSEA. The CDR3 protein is CSVTQALLGANVLTF.